What follows describes a single TCR beta chain. The antigen is not known. Sequence at one end of the junction differs from germline and may be a read error. The data were obtained in a study of regulatory T cells in long-lasting Graves disease. Whole-study context: Antithyroid drugs had been given to newly diagnosed Graves' patients for under 3 months.

Time point specified: newly diagnosed GD, antithyroid drugs for less than 3 months. Making the TCR library involved RNA that had been extracted from PBMCs. Guidelines of the American Thyroid Association were used to diagnose Graves' disease. Findings of the study overall: Thyroid tissue went unexamined; only peripheral blood was analyzed.

Arm-PCR of CDR3 regions with iRepertoire HTBI primers generated TCR beta libraries. Original data processing: Throughout the samples, researchers identified 55 to 65 TRBV and 13 to 15 TRBJ segments. TCRdb independently ran MiXCR on the multiplex PCR reads; one entry per CDR3 protein. The V and J calls, along with clone size, are taken from TCRdb and not from the paper's own processing. The repertoire holds approximately 400,000 distinct CDR3 sequences, roughly a sixth seen once, with 20% to 25% in the top ten. The TCR comes from a female donor with Graves disease. The sample was peripheral blood mononuclear cells (PBMCs), taken at new diagnosis, from a patient treated with antithyroid drugs.

The CDR3 here is CAGSPGGDSYEQYF. CDR3 nucleotides: TGTGCCGGCAGCCCGGGGGGCGACTCCTACGAGCAGTACTTC. The chain employs TRBV9 and TRBJ2-7, with a weak D call TRBD2 (7 bases). This CDR3 spans 14 amino acids. The V gene's germline CDR1 is SGDLS and CDR2 YYNGEE.